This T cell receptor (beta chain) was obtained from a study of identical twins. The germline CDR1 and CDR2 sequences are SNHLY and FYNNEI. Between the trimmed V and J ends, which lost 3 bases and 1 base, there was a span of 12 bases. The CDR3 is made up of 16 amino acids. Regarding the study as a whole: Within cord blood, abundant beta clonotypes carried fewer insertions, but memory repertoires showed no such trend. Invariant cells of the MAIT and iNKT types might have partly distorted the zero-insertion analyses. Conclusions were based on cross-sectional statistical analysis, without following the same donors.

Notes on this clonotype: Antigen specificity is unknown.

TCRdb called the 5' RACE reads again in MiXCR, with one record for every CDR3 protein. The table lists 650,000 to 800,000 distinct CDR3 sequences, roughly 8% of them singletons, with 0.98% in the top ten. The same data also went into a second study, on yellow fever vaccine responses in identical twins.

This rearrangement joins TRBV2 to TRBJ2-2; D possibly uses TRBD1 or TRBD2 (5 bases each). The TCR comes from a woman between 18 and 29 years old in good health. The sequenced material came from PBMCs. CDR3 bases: TGTGCCAGCAGTGACAGAGGGGCCCTGAACACCGGGGAGCTGTTTTTT. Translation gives CASSDRGALNTGELFF. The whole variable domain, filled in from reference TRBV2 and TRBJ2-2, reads EPEVTQTPSHQVTQMGQEVILRCVPISNHLYFYWYRQILGQKVEFLVSFYNNEISEKSEIFDDQFSVERPDGSNFTLKIRSTKLEDSAMYFCASSDRGALNTGELFFGEGSRLTVL.